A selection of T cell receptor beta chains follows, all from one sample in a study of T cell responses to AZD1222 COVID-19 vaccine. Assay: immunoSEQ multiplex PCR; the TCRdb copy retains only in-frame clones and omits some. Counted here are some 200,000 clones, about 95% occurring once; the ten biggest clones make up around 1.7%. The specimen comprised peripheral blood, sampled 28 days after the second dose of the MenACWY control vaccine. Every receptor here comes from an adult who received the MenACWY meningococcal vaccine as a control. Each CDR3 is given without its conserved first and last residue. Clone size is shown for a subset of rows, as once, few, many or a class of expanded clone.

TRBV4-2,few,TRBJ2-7,ASSQSAGITSYEQY
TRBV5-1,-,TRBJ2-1,ASSQGGTLDSYNEQF
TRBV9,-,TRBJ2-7,ASSPGTSGGAVQY
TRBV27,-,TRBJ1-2,ASSARGRRFGYGYT
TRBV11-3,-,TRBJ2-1,ASSPGTSGYNEQF
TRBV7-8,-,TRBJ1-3,ASSLELPTGASGNTIY
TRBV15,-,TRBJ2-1,ATSRGYNEQF
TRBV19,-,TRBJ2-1,ASYDRVNEQF
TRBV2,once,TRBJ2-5,ASRLLAGGETQY
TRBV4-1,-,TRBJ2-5,ASSQDDRPGEETQY
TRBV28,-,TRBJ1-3,ASSFGTGGLGNTIY
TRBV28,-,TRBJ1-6,ASSLISSSNNSPLH
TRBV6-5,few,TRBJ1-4,ASSRQGVNEKLF
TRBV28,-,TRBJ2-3,ASSLWGTSGGPSTDTQY
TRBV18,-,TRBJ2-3,ASSQRTGSRGSTDTQY
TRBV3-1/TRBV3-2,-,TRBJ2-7,ASSPGTAYEQY
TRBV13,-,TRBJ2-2,ASRLSLRNTGELF
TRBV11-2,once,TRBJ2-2,ASSLVRGGRFANTGELF
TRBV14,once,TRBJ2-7,ASSQDKGGTLYEQY
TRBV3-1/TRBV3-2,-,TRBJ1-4,ASSATGAGNEKLF
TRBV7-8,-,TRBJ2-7,ASSLAAEQY
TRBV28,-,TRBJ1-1,ASTPGPTGFGDTEAF
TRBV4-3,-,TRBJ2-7,ASSQEARGGYEQY
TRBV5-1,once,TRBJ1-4,ASSPGHLSATNEKLF
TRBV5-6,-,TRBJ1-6,ASSSLQPGNSPLH
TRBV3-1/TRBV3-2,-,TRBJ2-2,ASSHPTRGPEHRVGELF
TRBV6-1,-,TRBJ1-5,ASSELGSGNQPQH
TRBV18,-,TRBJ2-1,ASSPANEQF
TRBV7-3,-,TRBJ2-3,ASSLDDTQY
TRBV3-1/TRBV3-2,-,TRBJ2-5,ASSQEGGALKETQY
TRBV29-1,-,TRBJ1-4,SVGDPAATNEKLF
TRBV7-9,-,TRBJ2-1,ASSFVTDEQF
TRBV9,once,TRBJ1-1,ASSTQGSSEAF
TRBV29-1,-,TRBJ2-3,SVTRRGTDTQY
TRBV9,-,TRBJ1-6,ASSAKTGDPLH
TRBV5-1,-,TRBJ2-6,ASSLNTDSGANVLT
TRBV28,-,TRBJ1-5,ASSLMGGTQNSNQPQH
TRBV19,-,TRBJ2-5,ASSRTGAQETQY
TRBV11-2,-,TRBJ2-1,ASSLLSGNNEQF
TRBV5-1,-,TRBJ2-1,ASSLEGAGGYNEQF
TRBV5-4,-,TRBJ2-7,ASSGPPGPQAYEQY
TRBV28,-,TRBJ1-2,ASSLERGGYT
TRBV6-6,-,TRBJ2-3,ASRPLAGGTDTQY
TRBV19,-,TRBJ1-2,ASTSPGQGALYGYT
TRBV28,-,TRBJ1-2,ASNTGARGYT
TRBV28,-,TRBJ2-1,ASSTLGRDGDEQF
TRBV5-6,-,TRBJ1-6,ASSLQLAGASTLH
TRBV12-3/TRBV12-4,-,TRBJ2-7,ASRTDPTHEQY
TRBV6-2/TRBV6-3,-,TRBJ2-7,ASSLRSGDEQY
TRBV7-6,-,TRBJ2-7,ASSSALLDEQY
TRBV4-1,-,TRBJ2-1,ASSQYNEQF
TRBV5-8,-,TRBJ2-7,ASSLAGTRYEQY
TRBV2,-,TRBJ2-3,ASSIRTSGSPDTQY
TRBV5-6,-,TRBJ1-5,ASSLGTGYNQPQH
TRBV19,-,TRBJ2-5,ASSPRLARQETQY